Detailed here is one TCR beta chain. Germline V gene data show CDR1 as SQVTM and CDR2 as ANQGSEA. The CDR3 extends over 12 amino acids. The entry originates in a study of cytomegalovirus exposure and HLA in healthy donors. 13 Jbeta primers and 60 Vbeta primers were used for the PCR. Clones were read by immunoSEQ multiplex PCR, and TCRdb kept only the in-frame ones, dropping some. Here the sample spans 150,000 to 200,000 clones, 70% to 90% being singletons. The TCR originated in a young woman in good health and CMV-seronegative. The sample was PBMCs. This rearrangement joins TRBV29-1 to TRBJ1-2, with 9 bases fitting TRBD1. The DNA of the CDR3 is TGCAGTGGGGGGGGACAGGGTTATGGCTACACCTTC. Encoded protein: CSGGGQGYGYTF.